A single sample gave rise to the 13 T cell receptor beta chains below, sequenced in a study of control samples from healthy donors and cancer patients. The method was immunoSEQ multiplex PCR; TCRdb's version includes in-frame clones alone and lacks a portion of them. The sample shows 150,000 to 170,000 clones, approximately 94% of them seen only once. Sequencing was carried out using blood. The origin of the receptors is a man between 40 and 49 years old in good health.

The rearrangement uses TRBV29-1 and TRBJ2-7; D is ambiguous. The CDR3 runs to 10 residues. Germline V gene sequence: CDR1 SQVTM, CDR2 ANQGSEA. Trimming removed 4 bases at V and 5 bases at J, with 6 bases between. The DNA of the CDR3 is TGCAGCGTTGGGGGAAACGAGCAGTACTTC. It is translated as CSVGGNEQYF.

V is TRBV6-5 and J is TRBJ2-5, with a tentative D call TRBD1 (6 bases). Germline V CDR1 and CDR2: MNHEY, SVGAGI. Trimming shortened V by 7 bases and J by 5 bases, and 14 bases separated the two germline ends. This CDR3 has 13 residues. CDR3 residues: CASKRTAPETQYF. CDR3 nucleotide sequence: TGTGCCAGCAAGAGGACAGCCCCGGAGACCCAGTACTTC.

This rearrangement joins TRBV11-2 to TRBJ1-1, with D unresolved. V was shortened by 4 bases and J by 0 bases, with 15 bases between the two germline ends. The V gene's germline CDR1 is SGHAT and CDR2 FQNNGV. This CDR3 contains 16 residues. The DNA of the CDR3 is TGTGCCAGCAGCTCATGGGTGGTGGGTATGAACACTGAAGCTTTCTTT. It is translated as CASSSWVVGMNTEAFF.

The rearrangement uses TRBV5-5 and TRBJ1-2, with D hard to call. V lost 2 bases and J lost 0, with 11 bases in between. This CDR3 has 15 residues. Germline V gene sequence: CDR1 SGHKS, CDR2 YYEKEE (reference sequence). CDR3 in amino acids: CASSLESQANYGYTF. As DNA, the CDR3 is TGTGCCAGCAGCTTAGAATCTCAAGCTAACTATGGCTACACCTTC.

This chain connects TRBV6-6 to TRBJ1-3; D is perhaps TRBD1 (6 bases). This CDR3 contains 14 residues. The V gene's germline CDR1 is MNHNY and CDR2 SVGAGI (reference sequence). V was cut by 2 bases and J by 2 bases, with 7 bases left in between. The CDR3 bases are TGTGCCAGCAGTTACGACAGGACTGGAAACACCATATATTTT. It specifies CASSYDRTGNTIYF.

This clone was found once. The rearrangement uses TRBV20-1 and TRBJ1-2, with D hard to call. CDR1 DFQATT and CDR2 SNEGSKA come from the germline V gene (reference sequence). V dropped 3 bases and J dropped 8 bases, with 7 bases sitting between them. The length of the CDR3 is 10 residues. CDR3 in DNA: TGCAGTGCTAGGAAAGGAGGCTACACCTTC. Residues: CSARKGGYTF.

The V gene is TRBV11-2, the J gene TRBJ1-4, with D unclear. Trimming shortened V by 5 bases and J by 8 bases, and 15 bases separated the two germline ends. CDR3 length: 14 residues. The V gene's germline CDR1 is SGHAT and CDR2 FQNNGV. The CDR3 spells CASSLQGGDEKLFF. For the CDR3, the DNA is TGTGCCAGCAGCCTACAAGGAGGTGACGAAAAACTGTTTTTT.

This chain joins TRBV18 and TRBJ1-1; 7 positions agree with TRBD1. V shed 3 bases and J 0 bases; nucleotides not matched to a gene: 4. Germline V gene lookup returns CDR1 KGHSH and CDR2 LQKENI. The CDR3 loop spans 15 amino acids. CDR3 nucleotide sequence: TGTGCCAGCTCACCGACAGGGAGTGTGAACACTGAAGCTTTCTTT. Translated: CASSPTGSVNTEAFF.

V and J are TRBV28 and TRBJ2-3, with TRBD2 matching 9 bases. The CDR3 length is 15 residues. Germline-derived CDR1 and CDR2 are MDHEN and SYDVKM. The ends lost 7 bases at V and 5 bases at J; junction bases unmatched: 10. The CDR3 DNA sequence: TGTGCCAGCAAGGAAGGCGGGGGGGCCGGAGATACGCAGTATTTT. This gives the protein CASKEGGGAGDTQYF.

V gene TRBV19 combines with J gene TRBJ2-1; perhaps TRBD1 as D (7 bases). CDR1 is LNHDA, CDR2 SQIVND, per germline (reference sequence). The CDR3 is 15 residues long. V dropped 3 bases and J dropped 3 bases, with 12 bases sitting between them. The DNA for the CDR3 is TGTGCCAGTAGTATTGCGGGACAGAGCTACAATGAGCAGTTCTTC. Protein product: CASSIAGQSYNEQFF. The full variable domain, completed using reference TRBV19 and TRBJ2-1, is DGGITQSPKYLFRKEGQNVTLSCEQNLNHDAMYWYRQDPGQGLRLIYYSQIVNDFQKGDIAEGYSVSREKKESFPLTVTSAQKNPTAFYLCASSIAGQSYNEQFFGPGTRLTVL.

The rearrangement joins TRBV6-1 to TRBJ2-3; TRBD2 might be the D (5 bases). CDR3 size: 15 residues. The germline CDR1 and CDR2 sequences are MNHNS and SASEGT. The germline V and J ends were trimmed by 3 bases and 0 bases, with 10 bases remaining between them. The CDR3 spells CASSDFRDSTDTQYF. CDR3 bases: TGTGCCAGCAGTGATTTTCGGGATAGCACAGATACGCAGTATTTT.

V and J are TRBV29-1 and TRBJ2-1; 10 positions agree with TRBD2. There are 16 residues in the CDR3. Per the germline V gene, CDR1 is SQVTM and CDR2 is ANQGSEA. The V gene end was trimmed by 3 bases and the J gene end by 1 base; junction bases not matched to a gene: 6. The chain's CDR3 is CSVDSPSGGSYNEQFF. CDR3 DNA sequence: TGCAGCGTTGACTCTCCTAGCGGGGGTTCCTACAATGAGCAGTTCTTC.

The chain couples TRBV5-1 to TRBJ2-7; 9 bases map to TRBD1. Germline assignment: CDR1 SGHRS and CDR2 YFSETQ. The trim removed 3 bases at V and 6 bases at J, leaving 7 bases unmatched. The CDR3 runs 14 residues. CDR3 coding DNA: TGCGCCAGCAGCTCGGACAGGGGAATTAGCGAGCAGTACTTC. It codes for CASSSDRGISEQYF.